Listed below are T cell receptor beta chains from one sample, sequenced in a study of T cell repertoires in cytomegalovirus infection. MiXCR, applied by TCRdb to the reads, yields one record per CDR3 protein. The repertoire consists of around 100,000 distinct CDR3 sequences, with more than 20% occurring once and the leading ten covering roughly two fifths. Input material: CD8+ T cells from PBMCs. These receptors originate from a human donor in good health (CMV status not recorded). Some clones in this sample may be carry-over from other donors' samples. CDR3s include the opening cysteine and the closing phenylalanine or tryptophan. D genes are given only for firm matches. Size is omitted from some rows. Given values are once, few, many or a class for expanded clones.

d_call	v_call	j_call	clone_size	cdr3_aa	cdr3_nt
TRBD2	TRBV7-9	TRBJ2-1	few	CASSAVLAGGPHEQFF	TGTGCCAGCAGCGCCGTACTAGCGGGAGGGCCCCATGAGCAGTTCTTC
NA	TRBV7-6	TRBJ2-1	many	CASSLPTSTQDNEQFF	TGTGCCAGCAGCTTGCCAACCTCCACCCAGGACAATGAGCAGTTCTTC
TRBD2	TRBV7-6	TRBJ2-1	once	CASSAKREIRDEQFF	TGTGCCAGCAGCGCTAAGCGGGAGATAAGGGATGAGCAGTTCTTC
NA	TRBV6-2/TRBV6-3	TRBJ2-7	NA	CASSYRIAGTVSSYEQYF	TGTGCCAGCAGTTACCGTATTGCCGGGACCGTCAGCTCCTACGAGCAGTACTTC
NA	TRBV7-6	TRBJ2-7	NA	CASSLYDGRELEQYF	TGTGCCAGCAGCTTATATGACGGCAGGGAGCTCGAGCAGTACTTC
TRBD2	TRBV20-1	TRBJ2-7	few	CSAREPAGVIYEQYF	TGCAGTGCTAGAGAACCAGCGGGGGTTATCTACGAGCAGTACTTC
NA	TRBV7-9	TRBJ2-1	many	CASDSQSYEQFF	TGTGCCAGCGACTCCCAGAGCTATGAGCAGTTCTTC
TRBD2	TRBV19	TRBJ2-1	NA	CASRTERGSSYNEQFF	TGTGCCAGTAGGACAGAGCGGGGGAGCTCCTACAATGAGCAGTTCTTC
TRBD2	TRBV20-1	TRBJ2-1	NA	CSAKGLAGVYNEQFF	TGCAGTGCTAAGGGACTAGCGGGAGTCTACAATGAGCAGTTCTTC
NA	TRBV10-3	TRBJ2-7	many	CAISEDGRGYEQYF	TGTGCCATCAGTGAGGATGGCAGGGGCTACGAGCAGTACTTC
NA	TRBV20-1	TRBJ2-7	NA	CSARPEGDSYEQYF	TGCAGTGCTAGACCCGAGGGGGACTCCTACGAGCAGTACTTC
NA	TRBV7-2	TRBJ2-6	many	CASSLDGSWANVLTF	TGTGCCAGCAGCTTAGACGGGTCCTGGGCCAACGTCCTGACTTTC
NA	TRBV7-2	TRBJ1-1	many	CASSLGDRNTEAFF	TGTGCCAGCAGCTTAGGAGACAGGAACACTGAAGCTTTCTTT
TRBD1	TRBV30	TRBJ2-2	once	CACHPTGYTGELFF	TGTGCCTGCCACCCGACAGGGTACACCGGGGAGCTGTTTTTT
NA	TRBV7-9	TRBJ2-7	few	CASSLGLGNHF	TGTGCCAGCAGCTTAGGTTTGGGTAACCACTTC
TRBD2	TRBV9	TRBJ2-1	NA	CASSVAGLAPNEQFF	TGTGCCAGCAGCGTAGCGGGACTAGCGCCTAATGAGCAGTTCTTC
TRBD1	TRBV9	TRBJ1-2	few	CASSPSDRNYGYTF	TGTGCCAGCAGCCCATCGGACAGGAACTATGGCTACACCTTC
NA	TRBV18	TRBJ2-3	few	CASSPPISTDTQYF	TGTGCCAGCTCACCACCGATTAGCACAGATACGCAGTATTTT
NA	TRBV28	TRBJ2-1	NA	CASSLLGGANNEQFF	TGTGCCAGCAGTTTATTGGGGGGGGCTAACAATGAGCAGTTCTTC
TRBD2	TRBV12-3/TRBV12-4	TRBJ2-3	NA	CASRVGGSTDTQYF	TGTGCCAGTCGGGTCGGGGGGTCCACAGATACGCAGTATTTT
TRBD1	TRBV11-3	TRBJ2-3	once	CASSSRDRGPDTQYF	TGTGCCAGCAGCTCCCGGGACAGGGGCCCAGATACGCAGTATTTT
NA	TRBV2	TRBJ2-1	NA	CASGGPTGLEQFF	TGTGCCAGCGGGGGACCCACGGGACTTGAGCAGTTCTTC
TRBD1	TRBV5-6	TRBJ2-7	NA	CASSLSTGLYYEQYF	TGTGCCAGCAGCTTATCGACAGGGCTTTACTACGAGCAGTACTTC
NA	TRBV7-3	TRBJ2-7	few	CASSLSDSYEQYF	TGTGCCAGCAGCTTAAGCGACTCCTACGAGCAGTACTTC
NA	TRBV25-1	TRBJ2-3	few	CASSESDTSTDTQYF	TGTGCCAGCAGTGAATCAGACACTAGCACAGATACGCAGTATTTT
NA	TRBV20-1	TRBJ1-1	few	CSARVLEAFF	TGCAGTGCTAGAGTCCTTGAAGCTTTCTTT
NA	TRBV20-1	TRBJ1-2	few	CSARDVDRDYTF	TGCAGTGCTAGAGATGTGGACAGAGACTACACCTTC
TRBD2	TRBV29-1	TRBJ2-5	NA	CSAIAGGPETQYF	TGCAGCGCCATAGCGGGAGGGCCCGAGACCCAGTACTTC
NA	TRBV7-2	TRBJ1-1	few	CASSLAHNGGGAFF	TGTGCCAGCAGCTTAGCACACAATGGAGGAGGGGCTTTCTTT
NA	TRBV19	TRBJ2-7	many	CASSIGERDSSYEQYF	TGTGCCAGTAGTATAGGGGAGCGGGACAGCTCCTACGAGCAGTACTTC
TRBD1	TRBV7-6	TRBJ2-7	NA	CASSEGDRGDEQYF	TGTGCCAGCAGTGAAGGGGACAGGGGTGACGAGCAGTACTTC
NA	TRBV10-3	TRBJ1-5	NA	CAISETSNQPQHF	TGTGCCATCAGTGAGACTAGCAATCAGCCCCAGCATTTT
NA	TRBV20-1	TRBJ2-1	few	CSASGGSRRSYNEQFF	TGCAGTGCTAGTGGGGGGTCGCGCAGGTCCTACAATGAGCAGTTCTTC
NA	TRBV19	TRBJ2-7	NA	CASSKKSLNSYEQYF	TGTGCCAGTAGCAAAAAGAGTTTGAACTCCTACGAGCAGTACTTC
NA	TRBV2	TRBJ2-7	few	CASSAPDSYEQYF	TGTGCCAGCAGCGCTCCGGACTCCTACGAGCAGTACTTC